This TCR beta chain was documented in a study of blood T cell repertoires in COVID-19. Study-level information: T cells, B-cell-depleted T cells, or PBMCs provided the cDNA or gDNA that served as material.

Adults between roughly 18 and 89 years of age took part from 24 US areas. Donors in Cohort 3 who had recovered were those with two negative PCRs, healthcare professional clearance, or resolution of their symptoms. The CDR3 length is 18 residues. The germline V gene has CDR1 SGHTA and CDR2 FQGNSA. Trimming took 5 bases from V and 0 from J, leaving 21 bases between them. Original processing methods: Researchers report that nucleated cell counts were estimated from reference gene primer amplification. Sequenced by immunoSEQ multiplex PCR; TCRdb stores in-frame clones only, minus some. Clone size and V and J calls were adopted from that table, with D and trimming inferred from the DNA. The sample includes approximately 130,000 clones, roughly 80% seen only once; the top ten take approximately 20%.

Sequencing was carried out using PBMCs or T cells enriched from blood (not recorded which). V usage is TRBV7-2 and J usage is TRBJ2-3; tentatively, D is TRBD2 (5 bases). The TCR was taken from a man aged 30 to 39 who had recovered from COVID-19. The DNA for the CDR3 is TGTGCCAGCAGCCCGAGTCCTCGGAGGACCGGTAGCACAGATACGCAGTATTTT. Translated: CASSPSPRRTGSTDTQYF.